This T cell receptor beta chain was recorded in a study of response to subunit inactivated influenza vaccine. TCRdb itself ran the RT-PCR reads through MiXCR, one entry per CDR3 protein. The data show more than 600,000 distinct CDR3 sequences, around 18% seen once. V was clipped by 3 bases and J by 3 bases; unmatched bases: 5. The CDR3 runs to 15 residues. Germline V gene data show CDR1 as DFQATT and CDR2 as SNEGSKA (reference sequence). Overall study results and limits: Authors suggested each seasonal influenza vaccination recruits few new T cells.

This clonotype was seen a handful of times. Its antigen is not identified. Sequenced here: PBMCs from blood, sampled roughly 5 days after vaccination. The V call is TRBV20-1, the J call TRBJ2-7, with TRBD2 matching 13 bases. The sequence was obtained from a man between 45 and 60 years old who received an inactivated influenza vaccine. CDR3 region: CSARGTSGIGYEQYF. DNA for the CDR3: TGCAGTGCTAGGGGGACTAGCGGGATAGGCTACGAGCAGTACTTC.